These 5 T cell receptor beta chains were all obtained from the same sample, sequenced in a study of cytomegalovirus exposure and HLA in healthy donors. Both 60 Vbeta primers and 13 Jbeta primers went into the PCR. Assay: immunoSEQ multiplex PCR; the TCRdb copy retains only in-frame clones and omits some. The table lists tens of thousands of clones, roughly 70% of them singletons. Sample: PBMCs. These receptors came from a middle-aged man in good health and CMV-seronegative.

The chain employs TRBV19 and TRBJ2-7; D remains ambiguous. Per the germline V gene, CDR1 is LNHDA and CDR2 is SQIVND (reference sequence). The CDR3 runs 14 residues. V was clipped by 1 base and J by 0 bases, with 7 bases between them. CDR3 sequence: CASSIADISYEQYF. CDR3 coding DNA: TGTGCCAGTAGTATAGCAGACATCTCCTACGAGCAGTACTTC.

The rearrangement links TRBV2 to TRBJ2-7; TRBD2 aligns across 14 bases. The CDR3 length is 18 residues. Unmatched junction bases numbered 9, after V lost 3 bases and J lost 2 bases. Per germline, CDR1 SNHLY and CDR2 FYNNEI. The DNA of the CDR3 is TGTGCCAGCAGTGACTTGCTCGGACTAGCGGGGGGTCCCTACGAGCAGTACTTC. It is translated as CASSDLLGLAGGPYEQYF.

This chain connects TRBV5-1 to TRBJ2-7; 7 bases are shared with TRBD1. This CDR3 is built from 15 residues. V lost 1 base and J lost 3; bases outside the gene matches: 7. Germline V gene lookup returns CDR1 SGHRS and CDR2 YFSETQ. This CDR3 reads CASSLSPGQSYEQYF. As DNA, the CDR3 is TGCGCCAGCAGCTTGTCCCCGGGACAGAGCTACGAGCAGTACTTC.

This clone was seen more than once but under ten times. J is TRBJ2-3 and V is TRBV5-1; D unresolved. CDR1 SGHRS and CDR2 YFSETQ come from the germline V gene. This CDR3 is built from 19 residues. Trimming took 3 bases from V and 3 from J, leaving 26 bases between them. In nucleotides, the CDR3 is TGCGCCAGCAGCTCCATTCGAGAGGCGCAAGGCCCCACAACAGATACGCAGTATTTT. Translating gives CASSSIREAQGPTTDTQYF.

A few counts support this clone. The V call is TRBV5-6, the J call TRBJ2-5; 7 bases align to TRBD1. The length of the CDR3 is 14 residues. Trimming cost V 2 bases and J 3 bases; bases outside gene matches: 4. Germline V lookup: CDR1 SGHDT, CDR2 YYEEEE. The CDR3 nucleotides are TGTGCCAGCAGCTTTCCTGGGACAGAAGAGACCCAGTACTTC. It yields the protein CASSFPGTEETQYF.